Listed below are T cell receptor beta chains from one sample, sequenced in a study of metastatic and nonmetastatic thyroid tumors. TCRdb re-called clones from the PCR reads using MiXCR. This table has 30,000 to 40,000 clones, around a third appearing once. Sequenced material: tumor tissue. These receptors all stem from a female donor with papillary thyroid cancer or a benign thyroid nodule (not recorded which). Some clones in this sample may be carry-over from other donors' samples. Both conserved end residues are part of each CDR3. D genes are given only for firm matches. Size is stated for part of the rows, as once, few or many counts, or as a class when the clone is expanded.

>TRBJ2-6|TRBV7-3|.|.
CASSLSGTALSGANVLTF
TGTGCCAGCAGCCTAAGTGGGACGGCCCTCTCTGGGGCCAACGTCCTGACTTTC
>TRBJ2-7|TRBV6-1|TRBD1|.
CASSVRGPYEQYF
TGTGCCAGCAGTGTCAGGGGGCCTTACGAGCAGTACTTC
>TRBJ2-6|TRBV15|TRBD1|.
CATSRQGAGANVLTF
TGTGCCACCAGCAGACAGGGGGCTGGGGCCAACGTCCTGACTTTC
>TRBJ2-3|TRBV12-3/TRBV12-4|.|few
CASSWESGEIRYF
TGTGCCAGCAGTTGGGAATCGGGGGAAATTCGGTATTTT
>TRBJ2-3|TRBV2|TRBD2|few
CASSVLAEGPDTQYF
TGTGCCAGCAGTGTCCTAGCGGAGGGGCCAGATACGCAGTATTTT
>TRBJ1-5|TRBV6-1|TRBD1|few
CASSRDRGGNQPQHF
TGTGCCAGCAGTAGGGACAGGGGAGGCAATCAGCCCCAGCATTTT
>TRBJ2-7|TRBV6-1|.|.
CASNTGYEQYF
TGTGCCAGCAACACAGGGTACGAGCAGTACTTC
>TRBJ2-7|TRBV27|TRBD1|few
CASRLDRGGYEQYF
TGTGCCAGCAGGTTAGACAGGGGAGGATACGAGCAGTACTTC
>TRBJ2-2|TRBV12-3/TRBV12-4|.|.
CASSPRALGTGELFF
TGTGCCAGCAGTCCGCGGGCGCTGGGGACCGGGGAGCTGTTTTTT
>TRBJ2-7|TRBV12-5|.|few
CAPPVGGGGYEQYF
TGTGCCCCGCCGGTGGGGGGAGGAGGCTACGAGCAGTACTTC
>TRBJ1-6|TRBV19|.|.
CASSMSASYNSPLHF
TGTGCCAGTAGTATGTCGGCCTCCTATAATTCACCCCTCCACTTT